The 14 T cell receptor beta chains given below trace back to one sample, sequenced in a study of blood T cells in healthy people across ages. It was with a sample-barcoded 5' primer and a J-beta primer mix that a second PCR of about 6 to 12 cycles was run. In TCRdb, the 5' RACE reads were re-called with MiXCR into one record per CDR3 protein. The sample lists over 1,500,000 distinct CDR3 sequences; around half were seen once. The source material was blood. The receptors stem from a woman aged 40 to 55 in good health.

This rearrangement joins TRBV4-3 to TRBJ1-2; 9 bases map to TRBD1. The germline gives CDR1 LGHNA, CDR2 YSLEER. The CDR3 runs to 15 residues. The V and J ends lost 6 bases and 8 bases, in that order; junction bases with no gene match: 13. The CDR3 DNA is TGCGCCAGCAGAGACTCCGGGACAGGGATTTACGGCTACACCTTC. This sequence encodes CASRDSGTGIYGYTF.

This clonotype was found a few times. This sequence joins TRBV29-1 and TRBJ1-2, with D possibly TRBD1 on 5 matching bases. The V and J ends lost 7 bases and 8 bases respectively, with 14 bases between them. Germline-derived CDR1 and CDR2 are SQVTM and ANQGSEA. The CDR3 totals 11 residues. This CDR3 is CSAPGSVGYTF. The CDR3 nucleotides read TGCAGCGCCCCAGGGAGCGTAGGCTACACCTTC.

The gene calls are TRBV7-2 and TRBJ2-5, with TRBD2 matching 7 bases. Germline-derived CDR1 and CDR2 are SGHTA and FQGNSA. The V segment lost 8 bases and the J segment 0 bases; nucleotides outside the gene matches: 12. This CDR3 spans 16 amino acids. This CDR3 is CASGQNPGLNQETQYF. CDR3 bases: TGTGCCAGCGGCCAAAATCCGGGACTAAACCAAGAGACCCAGTACTTC.

The chain recombines TRBV11-2 with TRBJ2-7, with 7 bases identical to TRBD1. The CDR3 totals 14 residues. The V segment lost 5 bases and the J segment 0 bases; nucleotides outside the gene matches: 4. Germline CDR1 is SGHAT and CDR2 is FQNNGV. The DNA of the CDR3 is TGTGCCAGCAGCAAGGACAGGACCTCCTACGAGCAGTACTTC. It encodes CASSKDRTSYEQYF.

The chain is built from TRBV20-1 and TRBJ2-5, with 11 nucleotides matching TRBD2. In germline, CDR1 is DFQATT, CDR2 SNEGSKA (reference sequence). The CDR3 is 13 residues long. The J segment lost 6 bases and the V segment lost 4 bases, leaving 4 bases of the junction unmatched. This CDR3 reads CSANSGGVKTQYF. The DNA for the CDR3 is TGCAGTGCTAATAGCGGGGGGGTGAAGACCCAGTACTTC.

Only a few counts were recorded for this clonotype. The gene calls are TRBV11-2 and TRBJ1-2; D not resolved. This CDR3 region has 14 residues. V dropped 5 bases and J dropped 3 bases, with 13 bases sitting between them. From germline, CDR1 is SGHAT and CDR2 FQNNGV. CDR3 DNA: TGTGCCAGCAGCCGGACCCCCAAAGACTATGGCTACACCTTC. Its translation: CASSRTPKDYGYTF.

This clonotype was detected only once. The rearrangement links TRBV5-6 to TRBJ2-1, with a weak D call TRBD2 (7 bases). CDR1 and CDR2 from the germline V gene are SGHDT and YYEEEE. V lost 6 bases to trimming and J lost 4 bases, with 23 bases between them. The CDR3 covers 17 residues. Written as DNA, the CDR3 is TGTGCCAGCATCGAGGCCAAGGGGGGGACATCATACAATGAGCAGTTCTTC. This gives the protein CASIEAKGGTSYNEQFF.

The J gene is TRBJ2-6, the V gene TRBV5-1, with 9 bases matching TRBD1. Germline V gives CDR1 SGHRS, CDR2 YFSETQ. The J segment lost 0 bases and the V segment lost 2 bases, leaving 6 bases of the junction unmatched. The CDR3 consists of 18 residues. The CDR3 coding sequence is TGCGCCAGCAGCTTAACGACAGGGGGGACCTCTGGGGCCAACGTCCTGACTTTC. Its protein product is CASSLTTGGTSGANVLTF.

The table lists this clonotype with a few counts. This sequence joins TRBV3-1 and TRBJ2-7, with unresolved D. Germline CDR1 LGHDT, CDR2 YNNKEL (reference sequence). V gave up 0 bases and J gave up 2 bases, with 11 bases separating them. The CDR3 is made up of 15 amino acids. CDR3 nucleotides: TGTGCCAGCAGCCAAGATGTGGGGATTACCTACGAGCAGTACTTC. It yields the protein CASSQDVGITYEQYF.

The rearrangement links TRBV24-1 to TRBJ2-7, with a possible D match to TRBD2 (6 bases). V was cut by 7 bases and J by 5 bases, with 17 bases left in between. The germline CDR1 and CDR2 sequences are KGHDR and SFDVKD. The CDR3 spans 14 residues. The DNA for the CDR3 is TGTGCCACCAGCCCAGGAGGGAGTCGGGACGAGCAGTACTTC. Translating it yields CATSPGGSRDEQYF.

The chain links TRBV28 to TRBJ2-1, with TRBD1 matching 9 bases. Matching the DNA end better, TRBJ2-7 makes the J call doubtful. CDR1 MDHEN and CDR2 SYDVKM come from the germline V gene. The CDR3 is made up of 15 amino acids. The CDR3 loop reads CASQIPGQGYNEQYF. CDR3 DNA sequence: TGTGCCAGCCAAATCCCGGGACAGGGTTACAATGAGCAGTACTTC.

The rearrangement uses TRBV15 and TRBJ2-5; D is undetermined. In germline, CDR1 is LNHNV, CDR2 YYDKDF (reference sequence). With 1 base removed from V and 5 bases from J, the gap between germline ends came to 8 bases. The CDR3 contains 13 residues. The CDR3 DNA reads as TGTGCCACCAGCAGAGCTCCAGCGGAGACCCAGTACTTC. It is translated as CATSRAPAETQYF.

This clonotype was seen only a few times. The chain joins TRBV12-5 to TRBJ2-3; D is uncertain. The CDR3 is 9 amino acids. V lost 7 bases, J lost 8 bases, and 4 bases lay in between. In germline, CDR1 is LGHNT, CDR2 FRNRAP. The CDR3, as DNA: TGTGCTAGTGCAGGTACGCAGTATTTT. This codes for CASAGTQYF. The variable domain in full, completed from reference TRBV12-5 and TRBJ2-3, reads DARVTQTPRHKVTEMGQEVTMRCQPILGHNTVFWYRQTMMQGLELLAYFRNRAPLDDSGMPKDRFSAEMPDATLATLKIQPSEPRDSAVYFCASAGTQYFGPGTRLTVL.

This chain uses TRBV10-2 with TRBJ1-5, with D possibly matching TRBD1 (5 bases). V lost 4 bases to trimming and J lost 6 bases, with 13 bases between them. The CDR3 runs to 14 residues. Germline CDR1 reads WSHSY; CDR2 reads SAAADI. CDR3 protein: CASSAPGGVQPQHF. CDR3 nucleotide sequence: TGCGCCAGCAGTGCCCCGGGGGGTGTTCAGCCCCAGCATTTT.